What follows are 23 T cell receptor beta chains derived from one specimen sequenced in a study of cytomegalovirus exposure and HLA in healthy donors. Using immunoSEQ multiplex PCR, the repertoire was profiled, and TCRdb retains in-frame clones only, with some absent. In the table there are 150,000 to 200,000 clones, 80% to 85% of which are singletons. Sequencing was carried out using PBMCs. These receptors were obtained from a woman between 18 and 29 years old in good health and CMV-seropositive.

In its sample, this clone was seen a few times. The J gene is TRBJ2-7, the V gene TRBV9; maybe TRBD2 (7 bases). V was shortened by 0 bases and J by 6 bases, with 10 bases between the two germline ends. The germline V gene encodes CDR1 SGDLS and CDR2 YYNGEE. The CDR3 totals 13 residues. Written as DNA, the CDR3 is TGTGCCAGCAGCGTAGGCGGGGGCTCCGAGCAGTACTTC. Its protein is CASSVGGGSEQYF.

V gene TRBV9 combines with J gene TRBJ1-2, with 9 nucleotides matching TRBD1. Looked up from germline, CDR1 is SGDLS and CDR2 is YYNGEE. J gave up 3 bases and V 3 bases, and 9 bases lay outside the gene matches. The length of the CDR3 is 16 residues. This CDR3 reads CASSADRGWSDYGYTF. The CDR3, as DNA: TGTGCCAGCAGCGCAGACAGGGGGTGGTCGGACTATGGCTACACCTTC.

The chain carries TRBV5-1 and TRBJ1-3; a weak D match, TRBD1 (6 bases). The CDR3 length is 14 residues. V was shortened by 4 bases and J by 2 bases, with 10 bases between the two germline ends. The germline V gene encodes CDR1 SGHRS and CDR2 YFSETQ. In nucleotides, the CDR3 is TGCGCCAGCAGCGAGGGGGAACCTGGAAACACCATATATTTT. This encodes CASSEGEPGNTIYF.

This chain links TRBV4-1 with TRBJ2-7; TRBD2 aligns across 7 bases. Per germline, CDR1 MGHRA and CDR2 YSYEKL. The CDR3 is 14 amino acids. V lost 2 bases and J lost 2; bases outside the gene matches: 3. DNA for the CDR3: TGCGCCAGCAGCCAACGGGCGGGGGCCTACGAGCAGTACTTC. This codes for CASSQRAGAYEQYF.

This clone was counted a few times. The V gene is TRBV29-1, the J gene TRBJ1-1; D remains unclear. The CDR3 spans 12 residues. Germline-derived CDR1 and CDR2 are SQVTM and ANQGSEA. Trimming took off 0 bases at V and 1 base at J, with 3 bases between the two ends. The CDR3 reads CSVEDWNTEAFF. The CDR3 coding sequence is TGCAGCGTTGAAGACTGGAACACTGAAGCTTTCTTT.

This clone turned up a few times. This chain joins TRBV7-8 and TRBJ1-4, with D unresolved. V lost 5 bases to trimming and J lost 0 bases, with 7 bases between them. Germline CDR1 reads SGHVS; CDR2 reads FQNEAQ. This CDR3 comprises 14 residues. The CDR3 sequence: CASSLTSTNEKLFF. For the CDR3, the DNA is TGTGCCAGCAGCCTGACTTCAACTAATGAAAAACTGTTTTTT. The variable domain in full, completed from reference TRBV7-8 and TRBJ1-4, reads GAGVSQSPRYKVAKRGQDVALRCDPISGHVSLFWYQQALGQGPEFLTYFQNEAQLDKSGLPSDRFFAERPEGSVSTLKIQRTQQEDSAVYLCASSLTSTNEKLFFGSGTQLSVL.

The chain combines TRBV5-1 with TRBJ2-5, with 8 bases fitting TRBD1. The V gene's germline CDR1 is SGHRS and CDR2 YFSETQ. Unmatched junction bases numbered 3, after V lost 3 bases and J lost 2 bases. The CDR3 contains 14 residues. CDR3 protein: CASSSTGEQETQYF. CDR3 coding DNA: TGCGCCAGCAGCTCGACAGGGGAACAAGAGACCCAGTACTTC.

This sequence joins TRBV5-1 and TRBJ2-7; tentatively, D is TRBD2 (6 bases). V gave up 4 bases and J gave up 2 bases, with 19 bases separating them. Germline CDR1 SGHRS, CDR2 YFSETQ. This CDR3 comprises 16 residues. This chain's CDR3 is CASSPVTTGRPYEQYF. CDR3 in DNA: TGCGCCAGCAGCCCCGTTACTACCGGGAGACCCTACGAGCAGTACTTC.

Here the CDR3 reads CASSSLTRVSYEQYF. The CDR3 DNA sequence: TGTGCCAGCAGTTCCCTCACGAGGGTCTCCTACGAGCAGTACTTC. V and J are TRBV6-5 and TRBJ2-7; tentatively, D is TRBD2 (5 bases). Germline V lookup: CDR1 MNHEY, CDR2 SVGAGI. This CDR3 has 15 amino acids. V was pared by 4 bases and J by 0 bases, with 13 bases between.

The chain uses TRBV28 and TRBJ1-1; no clear D. The germline gives CDR1 MDHEN, CDR2 SYDVKM. V lost 9 bases and J 0 bases, leaving 8 bases between the germline ends. The CDR3 spans 12 residues. The CDR3 region is CASQKMNTEAFF. In nucleotides, the CDR3 is TGTGCCAGTCAGAAGATGAACACTGAAGCTTTCTTT.

This clone was seen just once. V gene TRBV6-5 combines with J gene TRBJ2-1, with a weak D call TRBD2 (5 bases). There are 11 residues in the CDR3. The germline V and J ends were trimmed by 2 bases and 9 bases, with 5 bases remaining between them. CDR1 and CDR2 from the germline V gene are MNHEY and SVGAGI. CDR3 nucleotides: TGTGCCAGCAGTTACCGGGGTGAGCAGTTCTTC. Protein sequence: CASSYRGEQFF.

This clone was seen a single time. V and J are TRBV6-6 and TRBJ2-7, with D tentatively TRBD1 (6 bases). This CDR3 spans 13 amino acids. From germline, CDR1 is MNHNY and CDR2 SVGAGI (reference sequence). The V end lost 2 bases, the J end lost 4 bases, and 9 bases lay between the germline ends. CDR3 coding DNA: TGTGCCAGCAGTTACGGGGGCCCGTACGAGCAGTACTTC. Translation: CASSYGGPYEQYF.

The count of this clone is one. The rearrangement links TRBV29-1 to TRBJ2-3, with D perhaps matching TRBD2 (6 bases). There are 14 residues in the CDR3. From germline, CDR1 is SQVTM and CDR2 ANQGSEA. CDR3 protein: CAGGSPGPTDTQYF. The CDR3 bases are TGCGCCGGGGGTTCCCCAGGCCCCACAGATACGCAGTATTTT.

The V gene is TRBV4-3, the J gene TRBJ2-1; D is perhaps TRBD2 (6 bases). This CDR3 has 15 amino acids. The germline CDR1 and CDR2 sequences are LGHNA and YSLEER. V was clipped by 1 base and J by 1 base, with 8 bases between them. CDR3 coding DNA: TGCGCCAGCAGCCAAGGCGGGGTTTCCTACAATGAGCAGTTCTTC. Its protein product is CASSQGGVSYNEQFF.

The genes are TRBV10-1 and TRBJ2-3; 9 positions agree with TRBD1. The CDR3 is 15 amino acids. The V gene's germline CDR1 is WNHNN and CDR2 SYGVQD (reference sequence). J gave up 4 bases and V 4 bases, and 6 bases lay outside the gene matches. The CDR3 DNA sequence: TGCGCCAGCAGTGCAGGGACAGGGCGGGCAGATACGCAGTATTTT. It codes for CASSAGTGRADTQYF.

This sequence joins TRBV27 and TRBJ2-7; 8 bases map to TRBD2. The CDR3 is 20 residues long. Per the germline V gene, CDR1 is MNHEY and CDR2 is SMNVEV (reference sequence). V was clipped by 2 bases and J by 1 base; unmatched bases: 19. DNA for the CDR3: TGTGCCAGCAGTTTAAGAGGTATAGCGGGAAGGAGGGACGGTTCCTACGAGCAGTACTTC. It codes for CASSLRGIAGRRDGSYEQYF.

The chain carries TRBV19 and TRBJ2-3; a weak D match, TRBD2 (5 bases). The CDR3 runs to 13 residues. The germline V and J ends were trimmed by 6 bases and 2 bases, with 9 bases remaining between them. Germline CDR1 LNHDA, CDR2 SQIVND (reference sequence). The CDR3 nucleotides are TGTGCCAGTAGACGGCTAGCCACAGATACGCAGTATTTT. This sequence encodes CASRRLATDTQYF.

This clone showed up just once. The chain carries TRBV5-6 and TRBJ1-1, with unresolved D. The CDR3 runs 12 residues. Germline CDR1 reads SGHDT; CDR2 reads YYEEEE. Trimming removed 0 bases at V and 7 bases at J, with 7 bases between. The CDR3, as DNA: TGTGCCAGCAGCTTGGGGAGCAGTGAAGCTTTCTTT. Encoded protein: CASSLGSSEAFF.

The chain links TRBV9 to TRBJ2-1; 7 bases fit TRBD1. The germline gives CDR1 SGDLS, CDR2 YYNGEE. The V gene end was trimmed by 0 bases and the J gene end by 8 bases; junction bases not matched to a gene: 8. The length of the CDR3 is 15 residues. The CDR3 DNA reads TGTGCCAGCAGCGTAGTGGGGACAGTGGGGGATGAGCAGTTCTTC. Protein product: CASSVVGTVGDEQFF.

This chain joins TRBV4-2 and TRBJ1-5, with 7 positions matching TRBD1. The CDR3 loop spans 15 amino acids. The trim removed 2 bases at V and 0 bases at J, leaving 1 base unmatched. Germline values: CDR1 LGHNA, CDR2 YNFKEQ. CDR3 residues: CASSQTGDSNQPQHF. For the CDR3, the DNA is TGTGCCAGCAGCCAAACAGGGGATAGCAATCAGCCCCAGCATTTT.

This chain joins TRBV5-4 and TRBJ1-2; D uncertain. Germline CDR1 reads SGHNT; CDR2 reads YYREEE (reference sequence). Between the trimmed V and J ends, which lost 0 bases and 8 bases, there was a span of 14 bases. This CDR3 is built from 14 residues. CDR3 bases: TGTGCCAGCAGCTTGGCTTCCCAAGGGAGGGGCTACACCTTC. Translated, it gives CASSLASQGRGYTF.

This clone showed up many times. DNA of the CDR3: TGTGCCACCAGCAGAGGCAATCAGGGCGATGGCTACACCTTC. Translation gives CATSRGNQGDGYTF. The V gene is TRBV15, the J gene TRBJ1-2; D might be TRBD1 (5 bases). V was pared by 1 base and J by 6 bases, with 12 bases between. The CDR3 has 14 residues. Germline lookup yields CDR1 LNHNV and CDR2 YYDKDF (reference sequence).

This clone was counted a single time. V gene TRBV11-2 combines with J gene TRBJ2-7, with unresolved D. This CDR3 comprises 12 residues. V gave up 1 base and J gave up 2 bases, with 3 bases separating them. Germline CDR1 is SGHAT and CDR2 is FQNNGV. The CDR3 loop is CASSLGTYEQYF. In DNA form, the CDR3 reads TGTGCCAGCAGCTTAGGTACCTACGAGCAGTACTTC.